This T cell receptor beta chain came from a study of T-cell memory formation after mild COVID-19. TCRdb re-called the 5' RACE reads through MiXCR, storing one row per CDR3 protein. The sample lists about 470,000 distinct CDR3 sequences; 15% to 20% were seen once. Trimming took off 4 bases at V and 2 bases at J, with 33 bases between the two ends. The CDR3 extends over 23 amino acids. Germline-derived CDR1 and CDR2 are MNHEY and SMNVEV (reference sequence). Sequencing was done on a sample of PBMCs or a T cell subset sorted from them (not recorded which). This chain links TRBV27 with TRBJ2-6; D not resolved. The sequence was collected from an adult woman who had mild COVID-19 (a few samples of this study predate the infection). Cell type and time point are not known. The CDR3 loop reads CASSSLLLRQAANGKTGANVLTF. The CDR3 coding sequence is TGTGCCAGCAGTTCACTCCTCCTCCGGCAGGCGGCAAATGGAAAAACTGGGGCCAACGTCCTGACTTTC.